This T cell receptor beta chain derives from a study of blood T cell repertoires in COVID-19. Study details: Specimens from acute and convalescent COVID-19 originated in the United States, Italy and Spain. PBMCs, B-cell-depleted T cells, or T cells provided the cDNA or gDNA that made up the material.

In the study's own analysis: Estimation of nucleated cell counts relied on the amplification of reference gene primers. Data came from immunoSEQ multiplex PCR; TCRdb stores just in-frame clones and leaves some out. V and J calls and clone size follow that table, whereas D and trimming were derived from the DNA. The sample consists of 120,000 to 150,000 clones, more than 75% of them appearing once. CDR1 and CDR2 from the germline V gene are SGHTA and FQGNSA. This CDR3 is 16 amino acids long. Trimming stripped 0 bases from V and 6 bases from J, with 14 bases between. The sequence was obtained from a human donor with acute or convalescent COVID-19. The donor label of this sample is uncertain. The sequenced material came from peripheral blood. The chain couples TRBV7-2 to TRBJ2-2, with D possibly matching TRBD2 (6 bases). CDR3 bases: TGTGCCAGCAGCTTAGCGCGGGGCGCGACGTCCGGGGAGCTGTTTTTT. Its translation: CASSLARGATSGELFF.